This T cell receptor beta chain is from a study of blood T cell repertoires in COVID-19. As for the study in general: Sites in the United States, Italy and Spain provided acute and convalescent COVID-19 samples. From T cells, B-cell-depleted T cells, or PBMCs came the material, which was cDNA or gDNA.

The CDR3 has 12 residues. CDR1 is SGHDN and CDR2 is FVKESK in the germline V gene. Trimming took off 5 bases at V and 4 bases at J, with 8 bases between the two ends. The assay was immunoSEQ multiplex PCR, and TCRdb's table has in-frame clones only and misses some. This table holds 300,000 to 350,000 clones, roughly 87% found once. Seattle's cohort entered during active infection and was followed longitudinally. The rearrangement uses TRBV14 and TRBJ1-2, with no clear D. Source material: peripheral blood. The TCR originated in a man aged 25 to 40 with COVID-19, enrolled during active disease. The CDR3 DNA follows: TGTGCCAGCAGCTTCGGAGGCTATGGCTACACCTTC. This sequence encodes CASSFGGYGYTF.